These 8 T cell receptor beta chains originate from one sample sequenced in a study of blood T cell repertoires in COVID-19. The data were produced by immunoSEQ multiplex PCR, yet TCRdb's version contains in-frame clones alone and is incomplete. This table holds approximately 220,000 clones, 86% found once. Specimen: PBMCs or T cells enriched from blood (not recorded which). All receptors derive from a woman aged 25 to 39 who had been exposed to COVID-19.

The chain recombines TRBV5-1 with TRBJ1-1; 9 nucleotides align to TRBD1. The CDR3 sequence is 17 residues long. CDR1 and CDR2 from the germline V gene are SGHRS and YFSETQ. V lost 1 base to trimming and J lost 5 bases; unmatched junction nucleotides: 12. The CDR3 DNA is TGCGCCAGCAGCTTGCGCACAGGGGGCTTTCAAAATACTGAAGCTTTCTTT. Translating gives CASSLRTGGFQNTEAFF.

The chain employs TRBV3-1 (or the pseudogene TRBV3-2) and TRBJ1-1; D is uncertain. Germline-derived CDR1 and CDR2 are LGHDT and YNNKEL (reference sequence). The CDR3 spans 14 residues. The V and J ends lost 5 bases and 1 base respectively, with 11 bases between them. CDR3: CASSKPTANTEAFF. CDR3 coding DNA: TGTGCCAGCAGCAAACCTACAGCGAACACTGAAGCTTTCTTT.

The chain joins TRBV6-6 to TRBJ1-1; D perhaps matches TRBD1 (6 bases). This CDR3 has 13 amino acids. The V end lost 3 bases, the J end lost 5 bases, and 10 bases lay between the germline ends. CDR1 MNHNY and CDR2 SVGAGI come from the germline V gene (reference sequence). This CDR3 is CASSYYRATEAFF. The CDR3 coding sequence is TGTGCCAGCAGTTATTACAGGGCGACTGAAGCTTTCTTT.

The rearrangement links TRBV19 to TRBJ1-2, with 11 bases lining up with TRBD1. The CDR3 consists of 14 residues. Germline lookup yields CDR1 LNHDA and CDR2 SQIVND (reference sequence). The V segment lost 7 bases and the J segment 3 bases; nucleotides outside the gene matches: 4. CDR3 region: CASNSGQGDYGYTF. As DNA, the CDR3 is TGTGCCAGTAACTCGGGACAGGGGGACTATGGCTACACCTTC.

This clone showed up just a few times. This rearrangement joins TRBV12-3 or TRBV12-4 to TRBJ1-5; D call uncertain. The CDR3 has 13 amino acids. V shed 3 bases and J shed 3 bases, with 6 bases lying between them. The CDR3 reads CASSFQINQPQHF. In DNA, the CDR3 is TGTGCCAGCAGTTTTCAAATCAATCAGCCCCAGCATTTT.

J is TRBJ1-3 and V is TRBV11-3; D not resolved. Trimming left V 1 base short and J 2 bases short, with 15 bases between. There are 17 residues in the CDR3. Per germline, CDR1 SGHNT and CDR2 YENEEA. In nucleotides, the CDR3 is TGTGCCAGCAGCTTAGTCGGCAGGCCTGTAACTGGAAACACCATATATTTT. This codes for CASSLVGRPVTGNTIYF.

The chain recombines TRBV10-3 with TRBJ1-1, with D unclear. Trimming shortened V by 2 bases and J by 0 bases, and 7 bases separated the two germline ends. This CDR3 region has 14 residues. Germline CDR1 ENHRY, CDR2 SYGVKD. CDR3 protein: CAISEAGMNTEAFF. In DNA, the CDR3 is TGTGCCATCAGTGAGGCGGGAATGAACACTGAAGCTTTCTTT.

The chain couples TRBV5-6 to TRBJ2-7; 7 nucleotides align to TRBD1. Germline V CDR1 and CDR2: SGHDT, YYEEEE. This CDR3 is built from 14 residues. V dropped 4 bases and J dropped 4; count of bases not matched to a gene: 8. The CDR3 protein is CASSHRQGLYEQYF. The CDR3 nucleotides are TGTGCCAGCAGCCATAGACAGGGTCTATACGAGCAGTACTTC.